This T cell receptor (beta chain) was found in a study of T cell repertoires in cytomegalovirus infection. Study summary: Both CMV infection and a matching HLA type were indicated by public TCR beta signatures.

TCRdb reprocessed the reads with MiXCR, giving one entry per CDR3 protein. The table lists some 940,000 distinct CDR3 sequences, less than 40% of them singletons. General study results and limits: Dominating the ex vivo response were TCR beta clonotypes that were CMV-specific and HLA-C-restricted. Pooled public TCR beta family frequency picked out CMV carriers with the relevant HLA.

Regarding this clonotype: The antigen is not known.

This clonotype was obtained from a human donor in good health (CMV status not recorded). Some clones in this sample may be carry-over from other donors' samples. Source: cultured CD8+ T cells from PBMCs, taken from culture after CMV antigen stimulation.

This chain's CDR3 is CASIPLGVDTQYF. DNA for the CDR3: TGTGCCAGCATCCCTCTAGGGGTAGATACGCAGTATTTT. The rearrangement links TRBV7-1 to TRBJ2-3, with a possible D match to TRBD1 (5 bases). TRBV7-1 is an ORF, and what it does is uncertain. The CDR3 consists of 13 residues. V was cut by 7 bases and J by 5 bases, with 13 bases left in between.